This TCR beta chain was sequenced in a study of glioma-infiltrating T cells after dendritic cell vaccination. Findings and limits, study-wide: Longer survival after dendritic cell vaccination followed higher pretreatment TIL content. No direct clonality-survival link was found; a diverse polyclonal response may matter.

From germline, CDR1 is SGHNT and CDR2 YENEEA. There are 12 residues in the CDR3. With 5 bases removed from V and 7 bases from J, the gap between germline ends came to 9 bases. The repertoire was sequenced with immunoSEQ multiplex PCR; TCRdb's copy has only in-frame clones and lacks some. The repertoire includes 93,000 or so clones, roughly 81% of them detected once, and 10% to 15% sits in the top ten. This clone was seen only a few times. Its specificity is not known. The V gene is TRBV11-3, the J gene TRBJ2-1; unclear D gene. Sequenced material: blood, taken before dendritic cell vaccination. This clonotype was sampled from a human donor with glioblastoma. DNA of the CDR3: TGTGCCAGCAGCGCTAGAACAAATGAGCAGTTCTTC. As protein: CASSARTNEQFF.